These 22 T cell receptor beta chains were sequenced from one sample in a study of shared clonotypes between healthy human individuals. Using immunoSEQ multiplex PCR, the repertoire was profiled, and TCRdb retains in-frame clones only, with some absent. This table holds around 500,000 clones, about 84% found once. The sequencing sample was made of PBMCs. The source of these receptors is a woman aged 40 to 50 in good health. Some clones in this sample may be carry-over from other donors' samples.

The chain recombines TRBV7-9 with TRBJ2-7; D remains unclear. The V gene's germline CDR1 is SEHNR and CDR2 FQNEAQ (reference sequence). This CDR3 is built from 11 residues. Trimming stripped 5 bases from V and 7 bases from J, with 9 bases between. As DNA, the CDR3 is TGTGCCAGCAGCCAGACGGCGGAGCAGTACTTC. As protein: CASSQTAEQYF.

The V call is TRBV18, the J call TRBJ1-2, with a weak D call TRBD1 (5 bases). Trimming stripped 5 bases from V and 5 bases from J, with 18 bases between. CDR3 length: 15 residues. Germline V gene data show CDR1 as KGHSH and CDR2 as LQKENI. This CDR3 reads CASSMTSGTAYGYTF. The CDR3 DNA follows: TGTGCCAGCTCAATGACCTCCGGGACCGCATATGGCTACACCTTC.

To note about this clone: The likely explanation is a read error, given a far larger clone one base away. The chain combines TRBV4-1 with TRBJ1-1; D might be TRBD1 (5 bases). Trimming cost V 4 bases and J 2 bases, with 17 bases left between them. The CDR3 is 16 residues long. From germline, CDR1 is MGHRA and CDR2 YSYEKL. The DNA for the CDR3 is TGCGCCAGCAGCCCCTTAGTGCAGGGAGGTAACACTGAAGCTTTCTTT. Protein sequence: CASSPLVQGGNTEAFF.

The V and J genes are TRBV28 and TRBJ1-5; D remains unclear. Trimming took off 6 bases at V and 0 bases at J, with 12 bases between the two ends. This CDR3 is built from 15 residues. Germline CDR1 and CDR2: MDHEN and SYDVKM. The DNA for the CDR3 is TGTGCCAGCAGAAACAAAATCTTTAGCAATCAGCCCCAGCATTTT. This codes for CASRNKIFSNQPQHF.

The chain is built from TRBV6-1 and TRBJ2-3, with TRBD1 matching 9 bases. Looked up from germline, CDR1 is MNHNS and CDR2 is SASEGT. CDR3 length: 15 amino acids. V was clipped by 3 bases and J by 3 bases; unmatched bases: 4. The CDR3 DNA is TGTGCCAGCAGTGACGGGGGACAGGGAACAGATACGCAGTATTTT. Amino acids: CASSDGGQGTDTQYF.

A few counts support this clone. This clone may be a read error of a much larger clone one base away. The chain combines TRBV30 with TRBJ2-7, with no clear D. Trimming shortened V by 3 bases and J by 3 bases, and 6 bases separated the two germline ends. CDR3 length equals 11 residues. Germline values: CDR1 GTSNPN, CDR2 SVGIG (reference sequence). The CDR3 DNA follows: TGTGCCTGGAGCGACATCTACGAGCAGTACTTC. This codes for CAWSDIYEQYF.

The chain links TRBV15 to TRBJ2-1, with TRBD1 matching 8 bases. V lost 1 base and J lost 1; bases outside the gene matches: 3. There are 16 residues in the CDR3. From germline, CDR1 is LNHNV and CDR2 YYDKDF (reference sequence). As DNA, the CDR3 is TGTGCCACCAGCAGAGGGGGGACAGGTTCCTACAATGAGCAGTTCTTC. It encodes CATSRGGTGSYNEQFF.

Comments on this clone: This is likely an artifact of a read error, given a far larger clone one base away. This sequence joins TRBV30 and TRBJ2-5; the D is unclear. Germline values: CDR1 GTSNPN, CDR2 SVGIG (reference sequence). This CDR3 region has 13 residues. V was shortened by 2 bases and J by 9 bases, with 16 bases between the two germline ends. In nucleotides, the CDR3 is TGTGCCTGGAGTCCCGCAACCTCCGTGGCCCAGTACTTC. Protein: CAWSPATSVAQYF.

The rearrangement links TRBV15 to TRBJ1-4; TRBD1 aligns across 7 bases. V lost 4 bases, J lost 8 bases, and 10 bases stayed unmatched. The CDR3 is 15 residues long. Looked up from germline, CDR1 is LNHNV and CDR2 is YYDKDF (reference sequence). CDR3 coding DNA: TGTGCCACCAGCAACCGACAGGGCTTCGAAGAAAAACTGTTTTTT. This sequence encodes CATSNRQGFEEKLFF.

Details on this clone: Since a far larger clone is one base different, this is likely a read error. CDR3 sequence: CASSQGVCPGRMNTEAFF. CDR3 in DNA: TGCGCCAGCAGCCAAGGGGTTTGTCCTGGGAGGATGAACACTGAAGCTTTCTTT. The chain carries TRBV4-1 and TRBJ1-1; D unresolved. The CDR3 has 18 amino acids. V dropped 1 base and J dropped 0 bases, with 18 bases sitting between them. CDR1 and CDR2 (germline): MGHRA, YSYEKL.

V and J are TRBV27 and TRBJ2-7, with D hard to call. This CDR3 has 10 amino acids. Germline V gene lookup returns CDR1 MNHEY and CDR2 SMNVEV (reference sequence). The V and J ends lost 4 bases and 7 bases respectively, with 5 bases between them. CDR3 in DNA: TGTGCCAGCAGTTCGTGGGAGCAGTACTTC. Its translation: CASSSWEQYF.

V is TRBV7-2 and J is TRBJ1-1; 7 bases line up with TRBD1. J gave up 1 base and V 5 bases, and 4 bases lay outside the gene matches. CDR1 is SGHTA and CDR2 is FQGNSA in the germline V gene. The CDR3 spans 14 residues. As DNA, the CDR3 is TGTGCCAGCAGCCCACAGGGGTCGAACACTGAAGCTTTCTTT. This gives the protein CASSPQGSNTEAFF.

The chain combines TRBV30 with TRBJ2-1; 10 positions match TRBD2. CDR1 and CDR2 (germline): GTSNPN, SVGIG (reference sequence). J gave up 8 bases and V 1 base, and 11 bases lay outside the gene matches. This CDR3 contains 16 residues. CDR3 DNA sequence: TGTGCCTGGAGTGAGGATACACTAGCGGGAATCGATGAGCAGTTCTTC. Translating gives CAWSEDTLAGIDEQFF.

The V and J genes are TRBV5-6 and TRBJ2-7; D ambiguous. Germline-derived CDR1 and CDR2 are SGHDT and YYEEEE. The CDR3 loop spans 13 amino acids. Trimming stripped 6 bases from V and 0 bases from J, with 10 bases between. The CDR3 spells CASNSQNSYEQYF. CDR3 DNA sequence: TGTGCCAGCAATTCACAAAACTCCTACGAGCAGTACTTC.

Remarks on this clone: Only one base separates this from a far larger clonotype, so it likely reflects a read error. The chain has TRBV6-1 and TRBJ2-7; the D gene is possibly TRBD2 (6 bases). The CDR3 is 15 amino acids. Germline V lookup: CDR1 MNHNS, CDR2 SASEGT. Trimming pared 1 base from V and 6 bases from J, leaving 16 bases between. The CDR3 bases are TGTGCCAGCAGTGAAGAGGAGGGGTCGCATGTCGAGCAGTACTTC. Protein: CASSEEEGSHVEQYF.

J is TRBJ1-1 and V is TRBV16; D is unclear. Trimming cost V 2 bases and J 11 bases, with 24 bases left between them. This CDR3 comprises 16 residues. CDR1 and CDR2 from the germline V gene are KGHSY and FQNENV. The DNA of the CDR3 is TGTGCCAGCAGCCAACGGAGGGCTATTGCGACCTGGTGGGCTTTCTTT. Amino acids: CASSQRRAIATWWAFF.

This chain connects TRBV5-4 to TRBJ2-5; D may be TRBD1 (6 bases). The CDR3 is 12 residues long. The V gene lost 4 bases and the J gene lost 5 bases, with 9 bases spanning the gap. Per germline, CDR1 SGHNT and CDR2 YYREEE (reference sequence). The CDR3 region has the DNA TGTGCCAGCAGCCCAGGGGTGGAGACCCAGTACTTC. This codes for CASSPGVETQYF.

The chain uses TRBV6-6 and TRBJ2-7, with D perhaps TRBD1 (6 bases). V was pared by 3 bases and J by 3 bases, with 9 bases between. Germline CDR1 reads MNHNY; CDR2 reads SVGAGI (reference sequence). The CDR3 length is 13 residues. CDR3 loop: CASSYDRNYEQYF. The DNA of the CDR3 is TGTGCCAGCAGTTATGACAGGAACTACGAGCAGTACTTC.

On this clone itself: A far bigger clonotype differs at one base, so this is likely a read error. V is TRBV29-1 and J is TRBJ2-5; D gene ambiguous. Germline V CDR1 and CDR2: SQVTM, ANQGSEA. The CDR3 runs to 13 residues. The V gene lost 6 bases and the J gene lost 1 base, with 12 bases spanning the gap. CDR3 nucleotide sequence: TGCAGCGTGGTGGGTTGGGCCCAAGAGACCCAGTACTTC. Protein sequence: CSVVGWAQETQYF.

Of note for this clone: A read error is possible here, since a much larger clone lies one base away. At the DNA level, this CDR3 is encoded by other sequences in the same sample as well. The V gene is TRBV6-4, the J gene TRBJ1-1; 12 nucleotides match TRBD1. The length of the CDR3 is 14 residues. CDR1 is MRHNA, CDR2 SNTAGT, per germline. This chain's CDR3 is CVSSDGTGGTEAFF. The CDR3 nucleotides are TGTGTCAGCAGTGACGGGACAGGGGGCACTGAAGCTTTTTTT.

Remarks on this clone: Given a far larger clone just one base away, this is likely a sequencing read error. The same CDR3 arises from other DNA sequences in this sample as well. The chain recombines TRBV4-2 with TRBJ2-2, with D perhaps TRBD2 (6 bases). Germline values: CDR1 LGHNA, CDR2 YNFKEQ. Trimming removed 8 bases from V and 3 bases from J, with 22 bases in between. The CDR3 loop spans 17 amino acids. CDR3 loop: CASQPTGRGDYTGELFF. Here the CDR3 DNA reads TGTGCCAGCCAACCAACCGGGAGAGGTGATTACACCGGGGAGCTGTTTTTT.

About this clone: Additional DNA sequences in this sample encode the identical CDR3. V usage is TRBV7-9 and J usage is TRBJ1-5; D is unclear. The CDR3 has 13 amino acids. Per the germline V gene, CDR1 is SEHNR and CDR2 is FQNEAQ (reference sequence). Trimming pared 1 base from V and 3 bases from J, leaving 4 bases between. The CDR3, as DNA: TGTGCCAGCAGCTTAGGTCCCAATCAGCCCCAGCATTTT. Translating gives CASSLGPNQPQHF.